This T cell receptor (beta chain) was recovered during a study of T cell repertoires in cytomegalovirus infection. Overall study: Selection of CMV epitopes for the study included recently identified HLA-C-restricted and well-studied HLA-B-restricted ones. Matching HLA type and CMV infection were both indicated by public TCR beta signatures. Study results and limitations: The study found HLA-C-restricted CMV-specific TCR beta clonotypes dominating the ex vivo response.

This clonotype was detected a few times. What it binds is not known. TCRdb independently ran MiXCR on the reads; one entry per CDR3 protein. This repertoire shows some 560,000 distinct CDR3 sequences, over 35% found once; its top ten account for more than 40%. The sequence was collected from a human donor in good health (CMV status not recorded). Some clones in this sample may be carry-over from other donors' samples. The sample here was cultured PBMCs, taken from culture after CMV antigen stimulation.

The CDR3 sequence: CASSGQGGNTIYF. The CDR3 DNA follows: TGTGCCAGCAGCGGACAGGGGGGAAACACCATATATTTT. The chain carries TRBV11-2 and TRBJ1-3, with 9 bases matching TRBD1. This CDR3 contains 13 residues. CDR1 and CDR2 (germline): SGHAT, FQNNGV. The junction had 0 bases not matched to a gene; V was cut back by 5 bases and J by 4 bases.